Shown below are 21 T cell receptor beta chains from a single sample sequenced in a study of cytomegalovirus exposure and HLA in healthy donors. The table came from immunoSEQ multiplex PCR; TCRdb's copy has only in-frame clones and leaves some out. This table holds approximately 60,000 clones, just under 95% found once. Sequenced sample: PBMCs. These receptors were obtained from a young woman in good health and CMV-seropositive.

The chain combines TRBV25-1 with TRBJ1-2; D is possibly TRBD1 (6 bases). Germline assignment: CDR1 MGHDK and CDR2 SYGVNS. The length of the CDR3 is 13 residues. V was pared by 8 bases and J by 6 bases, with 16 bases between. CDR3 bases: TGTGCCAGCCGGGCCCAGGGGATTCATGGCTACACCTTC. Amino acid sequence: CASRAQGIHGYTF.

This rearrangement joins TRBV4-1 to TRBJ1-1; the D is unclear. In germline, CDR1 is MGHRA, CDR2 YSYEKL. The CDR3 has 15 amino acids. Trimming removed 1 base at V and 3 bases at J, with 12 bases between. The CDR3 protein is CASSQAGSRDTEAFF. DNA for the CDR3: TGCGCCAGCAGCCAAGCGGGATCCCGGGACACTGAAGCTTTCTTT.

The CDR3 sequence: CASSFLGGRYNEQFF. In DNA form, the CDR3 reads TGTGCCAGCAGTTTTCTCGGCGGGAGGTACAATGAGCAGTTCTTC. The chain carries TRBV27 and TRBJ2-1; TRBD2 agrees at 8 bases. With 3 bases clipped from V and 4 bases from J, the junction kept 5 bases outside the gene matches. The CDR3 is 15 residues long. CDR1 is MNHEY, CDR2 SMNVEV, per germline (reference sequence).

The CDR3 region has the DNA TGTGCCAGCAGCCGTACTAGCGGGAGAGCCGGCAATGAGCAGTTCTTC. Translation: CASSRTSGRAGNEQFF. The chain employs TRBV7-9 and TRBJ2-1; 11 bases line up with TRBD2. CDR1 is SEHNR, CDR2 FQNEAQ, per germline (reference sequence). The J segment lost 6 bases and the V segment lost 5 bases, leaving 9 bases of the junction unmatched. CDR3 length: 16 amino acids.

This chain links TRBV7-8 with TRBJ2-5; no clear D gene. Germline V gene lookup returns CDR1 SGHVS and CDR2 FQNEAQ. The V gene lost 5 bases and the J gene lost 4 bases, with 8 bases spanning the gap. The CDR3 covers 12 residues. The CDR3 here is CASSPSGETQYF. The DNA of the CDR3 is TGTGCCAGCAGCCCCTCCGGAGAGACCCAGTACTTC.

This sequence joins TRBV19 and TRBJ1-4, with TRBD1 as a possible D gene (5 bases). Trimming pared 5 bases from V and 5 bases from J, leaving 12 bases between. In germline, CDR1 is LNHDA, CDR2 SQIVND (reference sequence). The CDR3 totals 14 residues. CDR3 residues: CASSLTAQNEKLFF. The CDR3 DNA reads TGTGCCAGTAGTCTGACAGCTCAAAATGAAAAACTGTTTTTT. Full variable domain (missing parts from reference TRBV19 and TRBJ1-4): DGGITQSPKYLFRKEGQNVTLSCEQNLNHDAMYWYRQDPGQGLRLIYYSQIVNDFQKGDIAEGYSVSREKKESFPLTVTSAQKNPTAFYLCASSLTAQNEKLFFGSGTQLSVL.

This clone has a single count. The CDR3 sequence is CASSFRTSGRRNSYNEQFF. The CDR3, as DNA: TGTGCCAGCAGCTTCCGGACTAGCGGGAGAAGGAACTCCTACAATGAGCAGTTCTTC. The chain carries TRBV5-6 and TRBJ2-1, with TRBD2 matching over 13 bases. Trimming at V came to 2 bases and at J to 0 bases, leaving 8 bases not matched to a gene. The CDR3 covers 19 residues. The germline gives CDR1 SGHDT, CDR2 YYEEEE.

This sequence joins TRBV9 and TRBJ1-2; D not resolved. V gave up 0 bases and J gave up 3 bases, with 12 bases separating them. The germline V gene has CDR1 SGDLS and CDR2 YYNGEE. This CDR3 comprises 15 residues. CDR3 residues: CASSVDGSVYYGYTF. In DNA, the CDR3 is TGTGCCAGCAGCGTAGATGGCAGCGTCTACTATGGCTACACCTTC. Full variable domain (outside the CDR3, taken from reference TRBV9 and TRBJ1-2): DSGVTQTPKHLITATGQRVTLRCSPRSGDLSVYWYQQSLDQGLQFLIQYYNGEERAKGNILERFSAQQFPDLHSELNLSSLELGDSALYFCASSVDGSVYYGYTFGSGTRLTVV.

The V gene is TRBV5-8, the J gene TRBJ1-6; 8 bases align to TRBD1. Trimming at V came to 4 bases and at J to 8 bases, leaving 8 bases not matched to a gene. CDR3 length: 15 amino acids. Germline CDR1 reads SGHTS; CDR2 reads YDEGEE. CDR3: CASSGRQGRDSPLHF. Written as DNA, the CDR3 is TGTGCCAGCAGCGGAAGACAGGGGCGGGATTCACCCCTCCACTTT.

The genes are TRBV4-3 and TRBJ1-3; no definite D call. CDR1 is LGHNA and CDR2 is YSLEER in the germline V gene. The CDR3 has 14 amino acids. V was trimmed by 4 bases and J by 0 bases, leaving 7 bases between them. CDR3 residues: CASSRLDSGNTIYF. Here the CDR3 DNA reads TGCGCCAGCAGCCGTTTAGACTCTGGAAACACCATATATTTT.

The rearrangement links TRBV10-2 to TRBJ2-6; TRBD2 agrees at 8 bases. CDR3 length: 17 residues. The germline V gene encodes CDR1 WSHSY and CDR2 SAAADI. Unmatched junction bases numbered 11, after V lost 6 bases and J lost 4 bases. Written as DNA, the CDR3 is TGCGCCAGCAGCCGGGGACTAGTGGAGTCCGGGGCCAACGTCCTGACTTTC. Its protein product is CASSRGLVESGANVLTF.

V is TRBV9 and J is TRBJ1-4; 9 nucleotides agree with TRBD1. The trim removed 4 bases at V and 6 bases at J, leaving 4 bases unmatched. CDR3 length equals 14 residues. Germline lookup yields CDR1 SGDLS and CDR2 YYNGEE. For the CDR3, the DNA is TGTGCCAGCAGCCCGACAGGGGGTCATGAAAAACTGTTTTTT. Translation gives CASSPTGGHEKLFF.

The genes are TRBV4-3 and TRBJ2-7, with D maybe TRBD1 (5 bases). Trimming shortened V by 1 base and J by 3 bases, and 10 bases separated the two germline ends. The CDR3 runs 14 residues. Germline CDR1 and CDR2: LGHNA and YSLEER. In DNA, the CDR3 is TGCGCCAGCAGCCAAGGGCGACAGCTCTACGAGCAGTACTTC. Protein sequence: CASSQGRQLYEQYF.

The chain employs TRBV10-3 and TRBJ2-7; 10 bases line up with TRBD1. Germline trimming cut 2 bases from V and 3 bases from J; bases unmatched to any gene: 7. CDR1 ENHRY and CDR2 SYGVKD come from the germline V gene. This CDR3 is built from 16 residues. In nucleotides, the CDR3 is TGTGCCATCAGTGAGAGGACAGGGGGGACATACTACGAGCAGTACTTC. This gives the protein CAISERTGGTYYEQYF.

The rearrangement uses TRBV4-2 and TRBJ2-1; D is ambiguous. There are 15 residues in the CDR3. Trimming stripped 4 bases from V and 11 bases from J, with 21 bases between. Germline V gives CDR1 LGHNA, CDR2 YNFKEQ. CDR3 residues: CASSPNAEDSWQQFF. Written as DNA, the CDR3 is TGTGCCAGCAGCCCCAATGCGGAAGATAGCTGGCAGCAGTTCTTC.

CDR3 in DNA: TGTGCCAGCAGCGTAGGAAGAATAGTCCCAGATACGCAGTATTTT. Amino acid sequence: CASSVGRIVPDTQYF. The gene calls are TRBV9 and TRBJ2-3; D remains unclear. V lost 0 bases, J lost 4 bases, and 12 bases lay in between. CDR1 is SGDLS and CDR2 is YYNGEE in the germline V gene. The CDR3 runs 15 residues.

The rearrangement joins TRBV11-2 to TRBJ1-5; D remains ambiguous. From germline, CDR1 is SGHAT and CDR2 FQNNGV. Trimming cost V 5 bases and J 5 bases, with 13 bases left between them. The CDR3 runs to 14 residues. CDR3 protein: CASSPWGGDQPQHF. The CDR3 DNA reads TGTGCCAGCAGCCCCTGGGGAGGAGATCAGCCCCAGCATTTT.

V usage is TRBV9 and J usage is TRBJ1-1; 9 bases are shared with TRBD1. CDR1 and CDR2 (germline): SGDLS, YYNGEE. The CDR3 is 13 amino acids. With 3 bases clipped from V and 6 bases from J, the junction kept 3 bases outside the gene matches. The CDR3 here is CASSAGTGSEAFF. The CDR3, as DNA: TGTGCCAGCAGCGCCGGGACAGGGTCTGAAGCTTTCTTT.

The gene calls are TRBV6-1 and TRBJ1-2; 9 nucleotides agree with TRBD1. The J segment lost 7 bases and the V segment lost 3 bases, leaving 6 bases of the junction unmatched. This CDR3 comprises 14 residues. CDR1 is MNHNS, CDR2 SASEGT, per germline. The CDR3 coding sequence is TGTGCCAGCAGTGAGGGACAGGGACTGTCTGGCTACACCTTC. This gives the protein CASSEGQGLSGYTF.

The V call is TRBV28, the J call TRBJ1-5; a weak D match, TRBD1 (6 bases). CDR1 and CDR2 (germline): MDHEN, SYDVKM. V was shortened by 5 bases and J by 2 bases, with 19 bases between the two germline ends. CDR3 length: 17 residues. The CDR3 sequence is CASSRGGRYVGNQPQHF. In DNA form, the CDR3 reads TGTGCCAGCAGTCGTGGGGGCAGATACGTGGGCAATCAGCCCCAGCATTTT.

The V call is TRBV4-3, the J call TRBJ2-6; unclear D gene. The CDR3 is made up of 17 amino acids. Trimming took 1 base from V and 2 from J, leaving 12 bases between them. Germline V lookup: CDR1 LGHNA, CDR2 YSLEER. The CDR3, as DNA: TGCGCCAGCAGCCAAGCCACTCTCGCTGCTGGGGCCAACGTCCTGACTTTC. This gives the protein CASSQATLAAGANVLTF.